This T cell receptor (beta chain) was identified in a study of T cells in Graves' hyperthyroidism and ophthalmopathy. Study in general: Peripheral blood sampling occurred at initial diagnosis, before any treatment.

Researchers amplified the TCR beta CDR3 regions from RNA transcripts. HTBI primers drove first-round RT-PCR of the TCR CDR3. One entry per CDR3 protein results from TCRdb running MiXCR on the multiplex PCR reads. This repertoire shows about 380,000 distinct CDR3 sequences, more than 14% found once; its top ten account for 15% to 20%. The cohort's ophthalmopathy patients, a group with duration under 3 months, had a Clinical Activity Score of at least 3 and a NOSPECS grade of at least 4. V lost 3 bases, J lost 7 bases, and 8 bases stayed unmatched. The CDR3 contains 15 residues. The V gene's germline CDR1 is MNHEY and CDR2 SMNVEV (reference sequence).

The receptor was derived from a woman under 40 with Graves' ophthalmopathy. The specimen sequenced was blood. This chain connects TRBV27 to TRBJ2-2; 7 nucleotides agree with TRBD1. The CDR3 sequence is CASSLKGGSVGELFF. CDR3 in DNA: TGTGCCAGCAGTTTGAAAGGGGGCAGTGTCGGGGAGCTGTTTTTT.